The T cell receptor beta chain under discussion was sequenced for a study of T cell responses to AZD1222 COVID-19 vaccine. Study outcomes and limitations: White British ancestry dominated among donors, who included more females, and clonal diversity was possibly underestimated. Rises in breadth and depth of Spike-specific TCRs came after two AZD1222 doses. No day 14 peak samples; only post-peak repertoires were characterized.

Assay: immunoSEQ multiplex PCR; the TCRdb copy retains only in-frame clones and omits some. The sample yields under 200,000 clones, roughly 92% seen once. Concerning this clone itself: Its matching antigen is unknown.

Germline CDR1 is SNHLY and CDR2 is FYNNEI. V gave up 0 bases and J gave up 6 bases, with 6 bases separating them. This CDR3 region has 13 residues. The source of this sequence is an adult in good health. The chain carries TRBV2 and TRBJ1-5; D call uncertain. The input for sequencing was peripheral blood, taken on day 0 of AZD1222 vaccination. Here the CDR3 DNA reads TGTGCCAGCAGTGAAGCTGAAGTTCAGCCCCAGCATTTT. This gives the protein CASSEAEVQPQHF.